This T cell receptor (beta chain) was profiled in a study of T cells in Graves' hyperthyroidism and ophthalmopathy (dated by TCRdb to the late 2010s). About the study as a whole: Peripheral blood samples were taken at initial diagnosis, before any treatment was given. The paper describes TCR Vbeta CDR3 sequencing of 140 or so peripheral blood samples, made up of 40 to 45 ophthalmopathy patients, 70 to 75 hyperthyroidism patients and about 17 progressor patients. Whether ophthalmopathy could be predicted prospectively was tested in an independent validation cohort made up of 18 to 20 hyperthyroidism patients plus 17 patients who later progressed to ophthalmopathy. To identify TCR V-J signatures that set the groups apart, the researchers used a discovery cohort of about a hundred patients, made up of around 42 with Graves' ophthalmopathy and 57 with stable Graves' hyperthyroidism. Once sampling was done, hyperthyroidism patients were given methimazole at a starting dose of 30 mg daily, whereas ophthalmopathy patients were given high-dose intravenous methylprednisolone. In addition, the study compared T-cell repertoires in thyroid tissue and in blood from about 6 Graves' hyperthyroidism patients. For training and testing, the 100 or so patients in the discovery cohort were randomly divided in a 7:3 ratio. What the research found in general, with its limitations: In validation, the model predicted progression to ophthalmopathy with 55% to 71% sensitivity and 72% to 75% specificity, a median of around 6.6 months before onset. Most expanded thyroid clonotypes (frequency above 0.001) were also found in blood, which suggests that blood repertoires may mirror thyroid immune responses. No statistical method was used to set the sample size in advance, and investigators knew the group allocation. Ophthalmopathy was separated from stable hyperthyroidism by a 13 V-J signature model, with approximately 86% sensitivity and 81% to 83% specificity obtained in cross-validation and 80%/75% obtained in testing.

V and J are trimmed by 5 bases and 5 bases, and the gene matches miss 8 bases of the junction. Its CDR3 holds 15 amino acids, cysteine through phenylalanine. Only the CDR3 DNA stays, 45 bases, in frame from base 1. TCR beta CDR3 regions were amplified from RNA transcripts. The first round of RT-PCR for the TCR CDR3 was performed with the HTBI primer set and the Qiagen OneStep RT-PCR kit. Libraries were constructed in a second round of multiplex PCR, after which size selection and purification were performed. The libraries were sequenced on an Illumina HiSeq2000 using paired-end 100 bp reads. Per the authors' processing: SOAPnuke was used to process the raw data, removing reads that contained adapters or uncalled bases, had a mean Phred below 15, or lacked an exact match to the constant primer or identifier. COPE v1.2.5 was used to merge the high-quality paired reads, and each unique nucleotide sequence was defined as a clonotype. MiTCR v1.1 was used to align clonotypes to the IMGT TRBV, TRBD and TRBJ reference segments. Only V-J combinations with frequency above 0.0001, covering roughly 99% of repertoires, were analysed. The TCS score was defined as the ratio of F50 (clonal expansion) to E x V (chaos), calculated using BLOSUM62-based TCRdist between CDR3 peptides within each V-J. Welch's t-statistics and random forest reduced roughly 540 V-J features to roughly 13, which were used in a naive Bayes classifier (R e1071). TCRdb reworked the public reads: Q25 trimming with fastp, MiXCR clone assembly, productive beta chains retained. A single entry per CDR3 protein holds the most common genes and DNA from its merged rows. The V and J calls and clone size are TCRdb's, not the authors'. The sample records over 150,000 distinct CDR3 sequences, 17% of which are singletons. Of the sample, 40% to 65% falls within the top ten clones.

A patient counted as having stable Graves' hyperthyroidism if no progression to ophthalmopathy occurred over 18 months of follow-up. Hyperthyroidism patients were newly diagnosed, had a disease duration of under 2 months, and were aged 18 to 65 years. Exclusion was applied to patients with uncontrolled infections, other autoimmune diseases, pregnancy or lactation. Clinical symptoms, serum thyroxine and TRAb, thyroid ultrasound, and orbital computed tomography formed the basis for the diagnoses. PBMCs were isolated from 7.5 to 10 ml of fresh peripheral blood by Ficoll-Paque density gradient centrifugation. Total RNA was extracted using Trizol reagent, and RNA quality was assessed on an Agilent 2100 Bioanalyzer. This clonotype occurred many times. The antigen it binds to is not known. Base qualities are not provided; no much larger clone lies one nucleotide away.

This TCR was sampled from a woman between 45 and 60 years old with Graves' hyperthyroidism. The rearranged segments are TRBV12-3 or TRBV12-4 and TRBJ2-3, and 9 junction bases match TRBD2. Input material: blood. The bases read TGTGCCAGCAGTCCCTGGACTAGCGATGGAGATACGCAGTATTTT. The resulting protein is CASSPWTSDGDTQYF.